The sample holds one count of the clone carrying this TCR beta chain. TCRdb's table, derived via immunoSEQ multiplex PCR, lists solely in-frame clones and lacks some. Among 300,000 to 450,000 clones, 80% to 90% were seen once, and the ten largest hold 2.3%. The CDR3 totals 13 residues. J was trimmed by 2 bases and V by 11 bases; bases with no gene match: 7. Germline V gene lookup returns CDR1 KGHDR and CDR2 SFDVKD. The data belong to a study of blood T cell repertoires in COVID-19. For the study at large: COVID-19 samples collected from the United States, Italy and Spain covered acute and convalescent phases.

The source is a woman aged 55-70 years with COVID-19, enrolled during active disease. The sample consisted of peripheral blood. The chain is built from TRBV24-1 and TRBJ1-2; 7 bases match TRBD1. The CDR3 here is CAITRDSNYGYTF. The DNA for the CDR3 is TGTGCCATCACTCGGGACAGCAACTATGGCTACACCTTC.